This T cell receptor (beta chain) was captured by sequencing in a study of tumor and adjacent non-tumor tissue in lung cancer. No cell sorting was done before RNA was extracted from the tissue. This clonotype was seen ten or more times. The library came from three nested PCR rounds adapted from ARM-PCR protocols. TCRdb analysed the multiplex PCR reads with MiXCR anew, one entry per CDR3 protein. Of under 140,000 distinct CDR3 sequences listed, over 70% are singletons. CDR1 is GTSNPN and CDR2 is SVGIG in the germline V gene (reference sequence). The CDR3 totals 13 residues. Trimming pared 3 bases from V and 5 bases from J, leaving 11 bases between.

The J gene is TRBJ1-5, the V gene TRBV30; maybe TRBD1 (5 bases). The sequence was collected from a man between 65 and 85 years old with non-small cell lung cancer. The sample consisted of lung tumor tissue. Here the CDR3 reads CAWRVGEDQPQHF. Here the CDR3 DNA reads TGTGCCTGGAGGGTAGGGGAGGATCAGCCCCAGCATTTT.